These 24 T cell receptor beta chains originate from one sample sequenced in a study of patients and donors after allogeneic stem cell transplantation. TCRdb redid the calling of the RT-PCR reads with MiXCR, one entry per CDR3 protein. The table lists some 160,000 distinct CDR3 sequences, about a quarter of them singletons. Input material: blood, either unsorted or a sorted T cell fraction (not recorded which). Every receptor here comes from a human donor who was either an allogeneic HSCT recipient or a stem cell or donor lymphocyte infusion donor (not recorded which). It is not recorded whose cells these are; they may come from a transplant donor.

The CDR3 sequence: CSASGGSSYNEQFF. CDR3 nucleotides: TGCAGTGCTAGCGGGGGCAGCTCCTACAATGAGCAGTTCTTC. The rearrangement uses TRBV20-1 and TRBJ2-1; D is tentatively TRBD1 or TRBD2 (6 bases each). V gave up 3 bases and J gave up 0 bases, with 9 bases separating them. This CDR3 has 14 residues. Germline V gene data show CDR1 as DFQATT and CDR2 as SNEGSKA (reference sequence).

V gene TRBV20-1 combines with J gene TRBJ2-3; D not certain. CDR1 and CDR2 from the germline V gene are DFQATT and SNEGSKA (reference sequence). The CDR3 runs to 11 residues. The V and J ends lost 2 bases and 2 bases respectively, with 2 bases between them. The CDR3: CSARYTDTQYF. In nucleotides, the CDR3 is TGCAGTGCTAGATACACAGATACGCAGTATTTT.

This chain links TRBV20-1 with TRBJ2-2; no reliable D call. CDR3 length equals 13 residues. Looked up from germline, CDR1 is DFQATT and CDR2 is SNEGSKA (reference sequence). V was trimmed by 3 bases and J by 1 base, leaving 6 bases between them. The DNA of the CDR3 is TGCAGTGCTAGTTACCTGAACACCGGGGAGCTGTTTTTT. Translating it yields CSASYLNTGELFF.

The gene calls are TRBV6-5 and TRBJ2-7, with D possibly matching TRBD1 (6 bases). The CDR3 is 14 residues long. CDR1 MNHEY and CDR2 SVGAGI come from the germline V gene. Trimming stripped 6 bases from V and 1 base from J, with 13 bases between. The CDR3 region is CASSSRQDSYEQYF. For the CDR3, the DNA is TGTGCCAGCAGCTCTCGACAGGATTCCTACGAGCAGTACTTC.

CDR3 bases: TGTGCCAGCGGACTTTTGGACAGGGGATATTCACCCCTCCACTTT. Protein sequence: CASGLLDRGYSPLHF. The chain carries TRBV12-3 or TRBV12-4 and TRBJ1-6; the match to TRBD1 covers 9 bases. The CDR3 is 15 residues long. V lost 8 bases, J lost 8 bases, and 10 bases stayed unmatched.

The chain employs TRBV20-1 and TRBJ2-1, with 8 positions matching TRBD2. CDR1 is DFQATT, CDR2 SNEGSKA, per germline (reference sequence). V gave up 7 bases and J gave up 3 bases; unmatched junction bases: 5. This CDR3 has 13 amino acids. The CDR3 bases are TGCAGTGGGGAGCGGGAGAACTACAATGAGCAGTTCTTC. Its protein product is CSGERENYNEQFF.

The rearrangement uses TRBV29-1 and TRBJ2-1, with D perhaps matching TRBD1 or TRBD2 (6 bases each). CDR3 length: 12 residues. Germline assignment: CDR1 SQVTM and CDR2 ANQGSEA. The CDR3 spells CGGLAIHNEQFF. In DNA, the CDR3 is TGCGGGGGGCTAGCTATCCACAATGAGCAGTTCTTC.

The chain has TRBV10-3 and TRBJ2-7; 7 nucleotides align to TRBD1. The trim removed 3 bases at V and 1 base at J, leaving 9 bases unmatched. The germline CDR1 and CDR2 sequences are ENHRY and SYGVKD. The CDR3 has 16 residues. The CDR3: CAISEIGTENSYEQYF. The CDR3, as DNA: TGTGCCATCAGTGAAATAGGGACAGAGAATTCCTACGAGCAGTACTTC.

The rearrangement links TRBV7-2 to TRBJ2-3, with a tentative D call TRBD1 (6 bases). This CDR3 spans 18 amino acids. V was trimmed by 3 bases and J by 2 bases, leaving 21 bases between them. Germline loops: CDR1 SGHTA, CDR2 FQGNSA. The CDR3 coding sequence is TGTGCCAGCAGCTTGGACGCGAGGGGGTCCACGTTCACAGATACGCAGTATTTT. As protein: CASSLDARGSTFTDTQYF. The whole variable domain, filled in from reference TRBV7-2 and TRBJ2-3, reads GAGVSQSPSNKVTEKGKDVELRCDPISGHTALYWYRQSLGQGLEFLIYFQGNSAPDKSGLPSDRFSAERTGGSVSTLTIQRTQQEDSAVYLCASSLDARGSTFTDTQYFGPGTRLTVL.

V usage is TRBV10-3 and J usage is TRBJ1-6, with D hard to call. The CDR3 has 16 residues. The V gene lost 0 bases and the J gene lost 0 bases, with 6 bases spanning the gap. The germline CDR1 and CDR2 sequences are ENHRY and SYGVKD. CDR3: CAISESASSYNSPLHF. CDR3 in DNA: TGTGCCATCAGTGAGTCGGCCAGCTCCTATAATTCACCCCTCCACTTT.

In its sample, this clonotype was seen a few times. V gene TRBV6-2 or TRBV6-3 combines with J gene TRBJ2-4; 11 bases align to TRBD2. Germline V gene sequence: CDR1 MNHEY, CDR2 SVGEGT. The CDR3 sequence is 18 residues long. Trimming at V came to 0 bases and at J to 3 bases, leaving 7 bases not matched to a gene. In DNA form, the CDR3 reads TGTGCCAGCAGTTACTCTAGCGGGAGGGCCGACGGCAAAAACATTCAGTACTTC. This encodes CASSYSSGRADGKNIQYF.

The V gene is TRBV10-3, the J gene TRBJ2-7, with 9 bases that match TRBD1. This CDR3 is 12 amino acids long. Germline assignment: CDR1 ENHRY and CDR2 SYGVKD. Trimming took 9 bases from V and 4 from J; bases not matched to a gene: 4. This CDR3 is CAMGQGTYEQYF. Written as DNA, the CDR3 is TGTGCCATGGGACAGGGTACATACGAGCAGTACTTC.

This clonotype has just a few counts. V is TRBV3-1 and J is TRBJ1-1; the D gene is possibly TRBD1 (5 bases). The CDR3 contains 13 residues. Germline V gene lookup returns CDR1 LGHDT and CDR2 YNNKEL (reference sequence). V lost 4 bases to trimming and J lost 5 bases, with 11 bases between them. DNA for the CDR3: TGTGCCAGCAGCCGACGGGGACCTACTGAAGCTTTCTTT. It encodes CASSRRGPTEAFF.

In this sample, this clonotype turned up many times. This chain uses TRBV12-3 or TRBV12-4 with TRBJ1-2; D call uncertain. The CDR3 is 13 residues long. Trimming took 7 bases from V and 3 from J, leaving 12 bases between them. CDR3 coding DNA: TGTGCCAGCATTCGCAGCGAAGACTATGGCTACACCTTC. Protein product: CASIRSEDYGYTF.

V gene TRBV27 combines with J gene TRBJ1-2; D call uncertain. The CDR3 covers 16 residues. Trimming shortened V by 2 bases and J by 2 bases, and 15 bases separated the two germline ends. Germline CDR1 reads MNHEY; CDR2 reads SMNVEV (reference sequence). DNA of the CDR3: TGTGCCAGCAGTTTAAGAATGCCGAAGAAAAACTATGGCTACACCTTC. Translating gives CASSLRMPKKNYGYTF.

The chain couples TRBV28 to TRBJ2-3; D is possibly TRBD2 (5 bases). The germline V and J ends were trimmed by 6 bases and 2 bases, with 15 bases remaining between them. CDR3 length: 15 residues. CDR1 and CDR2 from the germline V gene are MDHEN and SYDVKM. CDR3 DNA: TGTGCCAGCAGGTGGACTGGGCAGAACACAGATACGCAGTATTTT. Residues: CASRWTGQNTDTQYF.

The V and J genes are TRBV19 and TRBJ1-1; weak D call: TRBD1 (5 bases). Per the germline V gene, CDR1 is LNHDA and CDR2 is SQIVND (reference sequence). V gave up 6 bases and J gave up 7 bases, with 15 bases separating them. The CDR3 totals 13 residues. Written as DNA, the CDR3 is TGTGCCAGTAGCTCCAGGGTCAATGGTGAAGCTTTCTTT. Encoded protein: CASSSRVNGEAFF.

In its sample, this clonotype was seen a few times. The gene calls are TRBV29-1 and TRBJ1-3; D gene unclear. Germline CDR1 is SQVTM and CDR2 is ANQGSEA. The CDR3 sequence is 13 residues long. V gave up 7 bases and J gave up 7 bases, with 17 bases separating them. This CDR3 is CSGLLRPWNTIYF. The CDR3 DNA is TGCAGCGGGTTGCTAAGGCCATGGAACACCATATATTTT.

This clonotype was seen many times. The CDR3 nucleotides read TGTGCCAGCAGTTTAAGGGCTAGCTCAGGCGCCTACAATGAGCAGTTCTTC. The encoded protein is CASSLRASSGAYNEQFF. The chain recombines TRBV12-3 or TRBV12-4 with TRBJ2-1; perhaps TRBD2 as D (5 bases). The CDR3 has 17 amino acids. Deletions cut 2 bases from V and 2 bases from J, with 16 bases between.

This clonotype has more than one count but fewer than ten. The chain is built from TRBV29-1 and TRBJ2-1; 7 nucleotides agree with TRBD1. Per germline, CDR1 SQVTM and CDR2 ANQGSEA. The CDR3 extends over 14 amino acids. Trimming took 3 bases from V and 9 from J; bases not matched to a gene: 11. The CDR3, as DNA: TGCAGCGTTGACTGGACAGGCCTCCCGTTTGAGCAGTTCTTC. It translates to CSVDWTGLPFEQFF.

The chain recombines TRBV12-3 or TRBV12-4 with TRBJ2-3; 9 bases are a match to TRBD2. The J segment lost 4 bases and the V segment lost 2 bases, leaving 1 base of the junction unmatched. The CDR3 covers 14 residues. Here the CDR3 DNA reads TGTGCCAGCAGTTTACGCGGGGGGGCAGATACGCAGTATTTT. It codes for CASSLRGGADTQYF.

CDR3 in DNA: TGCAGCGTTGACCCCGATAAGGCAGGAGAGACCCAGTACTTC. Protein sequence: CSVDPDKAGETQYF. The chain couples TRBV29-1 to TRBJ2-5; D call uncertain. This CDR3 has 14 residues. Trimming cost V 3 bases and J 4 bases, with 15 bases left between them. The germline V gene has CDR1 SQVTM and CDR2 ANQGSEA.

This clonotype was detected a few times. The gene calls are TRBV2 and TRBJ2-7; D unclear. Trimming stripped 2 bases from V and 3 bases from J, with 8 bases between. From germline, CDR1 is SNHLY and CDR2 FYNNEI. The CDR3 runs to 13 residues. The CDR3 region has the DNA TGTGCCAGCAGTGAAAGGCCATTCTACGAGCAGTACTTC. Encoded protein: CASSERPFYEQYF.

This chain uses TRBV3-1 with TRBJ1-2; 7 nucleotides agree with TRBD1. The CDR3 length is 15 residues. The trim removed 1 base at V and 2 bases at J, leaving 4 bases unmatched. Germline V gene sequence: CDR1 LGHDT, CDR2 YNNKEL (reference sequence). The CDR3 region is CASSQGTGVNYGYTF. In DNA, the CDR3 is TGTGCCAGCAGCCAAGGTACAGGGGTGAACTATGGCTACACCTTC.